This entry lists 25 T cell receptor beta chains sequenced from one sample in a study of blood T cells in healthy people across ages. A second PCR, run for about 7 to 11 cycles, used a sample-barcoded 5' primer plus a J-beta primer mix. MiXCR, applied by TCRdb to the 5' RACE reads, yields one record per CDR3 protein. There are about 780,000 distinct CDR3 sequences in the sample; about half occur only once, and approximately 18% lies in the top ten. The sample taken for sequencing was blood. Source of these receptors: a man older than 75 in good health.

This clonotype was seen only a few times. The chain recombines TRBV3-1 with TRBJ1-6; TRBD1 aligns across 11 bases. With 3 bases clipped from V and 5 bases from J, the junction kept 0 bases outside the gene matches. CDR3 length: 15 amino acids. Germline CDR1 reads LGHDT; CDR2 reads YNNKEL (reference sequence). The chain's CDR3 is CASSQGQGDNSPLHF. In nucleotides, the CDR3 is TGTGCCAGCAGCCAGGGACAGGGGGATAATTCACCCCTCCACTTT.

This chain links TRBV4-3 with TRBJ1-6; D gene ambiguous. Trimming shortened V by 0 bases and J by 9 bases, and 6 bases separated the two germline ends. Germline CDR1 and CDR2: LGHNA and YSLEER. CDR3 length: 13 amino acids. For the CDR3, the DNA is TGCGCCAGCAGCCAAGAACAGAGTTCACCCCTCCACTTT. Its protein product is CASSQEQSSPLHF.

V is TRBV24-1 and J is TRBJ2-1, with 9 bases that match TRBD2. CDR1 and CDR2 from the germline V gene are KGHDR and SFDVKD. J was trimmed by 7 bases and V by 5 bases; bases with no gene match: 17. CDR3 length equals 18 residues. CDR3 sequence: CATSAHRVAGVSGNEQFF. The DNA for the CDR3 is TGTGCCACCAGTGCTCACCGGGTAGCGGGAGTGTCTGGGAATGAGCAGTTCTTC.

The table lists this clonotype with a few counts. The J gene is TRBJ1-5, the V gene TRBV6-2 or TRBV6-3; the D is unclear. Germline assignment: CDR1 MNHEY and CDR2 SVGEGT. There are 12 residues in the CDR3. V shed 5 bases and J shed 9 bases, with 11 bases lying between them. The CDR3 coding sequence is TGTGCCAGCAGTGAGGGTGACGGGCCCCAGCATTTT. It is translated as CASSEGDGPQHF.

The V and J genes are TRBV14 and TRBJ2-2, with 7 bases that match TRBD1. Germline V gene data show CDR1 as SGHDN and CDR2 as FVKESK. The junction had 9 bases not matched to a gene; V was cut back by 4 bases and J by 1 base. The length of the CDR3 is 17 residues. In DNA, the CDR3 is TGTGCCAGCAGCCCTAGTAGAGGGGGCAGGAACACCGGGGAGCTGTTTTTT. Translation: CASSPSRGGRNTGELFF.

V usage is TRBV29-1 and J usage is TRBJ2-3; 7 bases are a match to TRBD2. With V trimmed by 3 bases and J by 3 bases, 9 bases remained unmatched. CDR3 size: 15 residues. Germline V gene data show CDR1 as SQVTM and CDR2 as ANQGSEA. CDR3 DNA: TGCAGCGTTGAGGTTCTAGCGGAGACTACAGATACGCAGTATTTT. It encodes CSVEVLAETTDTQYF.

The rearrangement uses TRBV28 and TRBJ2-7; possibly TRBD1 for D (5 bases). The CDR3 sequence is 14 residues long. Deletions cut 3 bases from V and 5 bases from J, with 14 bases between. CDR1 MDHEN and CDR2 SYDVKM come from the germline V gene. The CDR3 DNA is TGTGCCAGCAGTTTTGGGGCAGGGAACCACGAGCAGTACTTC. It encodes CASSFGAGNHEQYF.

On this clonotype itself: This sequence may be a read error, since a much larger clone differs from it by one base. This sequence joins TRBV20-1 and TRBJ2-1; D ambiguous. The CDR3 runs to 12 residues. Germline-derived CDR1 and CDR2 are DFQATT and SNEGSKA (reference sequence). This CDR3 reads CSASIGSNEQFF. As DNA, the CDR3 is TGCAGCGCTAGTATTGGGTCCAATGAGCAGTTCTTC.

In its sample, this clonotype was seen many times. CDR3 DNA sequence: TGTGCCAGCAGCGTAGTAGAACTAGCGGGAGCGCAGTACTTC. Its protein product is CASSVVELAGAQYF. The chain joins TRBV9 to TRBJ2-5; 11 nucleotides agree with TRBD2. The CDR3 sequence is 14 residues long. The germline V gene encodes CDR1 SGDLS and CDR2 YYNGEE. V trimming: 0 bases; J trimming: 11 bases; junction bases outside the gene matches: 6. Full variable domain (remainder filled in from reference TRBV9 and TRBJ2-5): DSGVTQTPKHLITATGQRVTLRCSPRSGDLSVYWYQQSLDQGLQFLIQYYNGEERAKGNILERFSAQQFPDLHSELNLSSLELGDSALYFCASSVVELAGAQYFGPGTRLLVL.

The chain joins TRBV6-2 or TRBV6-3 to TRBJ1-2, with TRBD1 matching 8 bases. CDR3 size: 16 residues. Unmatched junction bases numbered 11, after V lost 2 bases and J lost 6 bases. Germline CDR1 and CDR2: MNHEY and SVGEGT. The CDR3 DNA reads as TGTGCCAGCAGTTACAGCGGACAGGGTATCGGAGATGGCTACACCTTC. Translated, it gives CASSYSGQGIGDGYTF.

This clonotype was seen only a few times. The chain is built from TRBV20-1 and TRBJ1-2, with 7 bases matching TRBD1. The CDR3 is made up of 16 amino acids. Germline loops: CDR1 DFQATT, CDR2 SNEGSKA (reference sequence). V lost 0 bases and J lost 1; bases outside the gene matches: 8. CDR3 protein: CSARDVAGQFNYGYTF. The CDR3 nucleotides are TGCAGTGCTAGAGATGTAGCGGGACAGTTTAACTATGGCTACACCTTC.

This chain joins TRBV27 and TRBJ2-7; 15 positions match TRBD2. This CDR3 contains 16 residues. Per germline, CDR1 MNHEY and CDR2 SMNVEV (reference sequence). J was trimmed by 5 bases and V by 6 bases; bases with no gene match: 8. This CDR3 reads CASSLGTSGRINEQYF. CDR3 nucleotide sequence: TGTGCCAGCAGCCTAGGGACTAGCGGGAGGATCAACGAGCAGTACTTC.

V is TRBV29-1 and J is TRBJ2-6; the D is unclear. Trimming shortened V by 2 bases and J by 2 bases, and 4 bases separated the two germline ends. From germline, CDR1 is SQVTM and CDR2 ANQGSEA. CDR3 size: 13 residues. CDR3 amino acids: CSVEITGANVLTF. Here the CDR3 DNA reads TGCAGCGTTGAAATAACTGGGGCCAACGTCCTGACTTTC.

The V call is TRBV5-1, the J call TRBJ2-3, with 7 bases aligning to TRBD1. With V trimmed by 4 bases and J by 2 bases, 7 bases remained unmatched. CDR1 is SGHRS, CDR2 YFSETQ, per germline. The CDR3 has 15 residues. The CDR3 nucleotides are TGCGCCAGCAGCGCTCGACAGGGCGACACAGATACGCAGTATTTT. Its protein is CASSARQGDTDTQYF. Supplemented by reference TRBV5-1 and TRBJ2-3, the full variable domain reads KAGVTQTPRYLIKTRGQQVTLSCSPISGHRSVSWYQQTPGQGLQFLFEYFSETQRNKGNFPGRFSGRQFSNSRSEMNVSTLELGDSALYLCASSARQGDTDTQYFGPGTRLTVL.

This clonotype was counted ten times or more. This sequence may be a read error, since a much larger clone differs from it by one base. V usage is TRBV27 and J usage is TRBJ2-7; weak D call: TRBD2 (5 bases). This CDR3 is built from 15 residues. The germline V gene has CDR1 MNHEY and CDR2 SMNVEV (reference sequence). Trimming took 3 bases from V and 7 from J, leaving 19 bases between them. CDR3: CASSLVSGWYNEQYF. In DNA, the CDR3 is TGTGCCAGCAGTTTGGTCTCGGGATGGTACAATGAGCAGTACTTC.

The gene calls are TRBV11-2 and TRBJ2-7; D is possibly TRBD1 or TRBD2 (6 bases each). V dropped 8 bases and J dropped 3 bases, with 14 bases sitting between them. Germline V lookup: CDR1 SGHAT, CDR2 FQNNGV. CDR3 length: 13 residues. The CDR3 region has the DNA TGTGCCAGCGCAGGGGACTGGAACTACGAGCAGTACTTC. It encodes CASAGDWNYEQYF.

The V gene is TRBV19, the J gene TRBJ2-7; D remains unclear. The CDR3 is 16 amino acids. V was shortened by 0 bases and J by 7 bases, with 19 bases between the two germline ends. Looked up from germline, CDR1 is LNHDA and CDR2 is SQIVND (reference sequence). CDR3 nucleotide sequence: TGTGCCAGTAGTATAGAGGTCTTAGGAAATCGTAATGAGCAGTACTTC. As protein: CASSIEVLGNRNEQYF.

The chain links TRBV6-5 to TRBJ2-3; D is perhaps TRBD1 (5 bases). Germline V gives CDR1 MNHEY, CDR2 SVGAGI. V lost 10 bases and J 3 bases, leaving 14 bases between the germline ends. The CDR3 loop spans 13 amino acids. CDR3 sequence: CATRAPGTDTQYF. CDR3 nucleotide sequence: TGTGCCACCAGAGCACCAGGGACAGATACGCAGTATTTT.

This chain links TRBV20-1 with TRBJ1-1, with D unresolved. Germline V gene sequence: CDR1 DFQATT, CDR2 SNEGSKA (reference sequence). CDR3 length: 15 residues. V was cut by 2 bases and J by 0 bases, with 13 bases left in between. CDR3: CSARKFLEMNTEAFF. The CDR3, as DNA: TGCAGTGCTAGAAAGTTTTTGGAGATGAACACTGAAGCTTTCTTT.

The CDR3 loop is CASSPGGINWVETQYF. The CDR3 region has the DNA TGTGCCAGCAGTCCCGGGGGGATAAACTGGGTAGAGACCCAGTACTTC. The V call is TRBV6-1, the J call TRBJ2-5, with 7 bases matching TRBD2. From germline, CDR1 is MNHNS and CDR2 SASEGT. The ends lost 5 bases at V and 4 bases at J; junction bases unmatched: 13. This CDR3 is built from 16 residues.

This clonotype was recorded a few times. The chain has TRBV20-1 and TRBJ2-1; tentatively, D is TRBD2 (5 bases). CDR3 size: 13 residues. Germline V CDR1 and CDR2: DFQATT, SNEGSKA (reference sequence). Trimming removed 3 bases from V and 7 bases from J, with 13 bases in between. CDR3 DNA: TGCAGTGCTAGCGCTGGAGGTTTTAATGAGCAGTTCTTC. The encoded protein is CSASAGGFNEQFF.

As to this clonotype: One end of the junction is discordant with germline, which a read error may explain. The V call is TRBV20-1, the J call TRBJ2-7; D call uncertain. Germline CDR1 and CDR2: DFQATT and SNEGSKA (reference sequence). The CDR3 totals 14 residues. This CDR3 reads CSARGQYPSHEQYF. In nucleotides, the CDR3 is TGCAGTGCTAGGGGCCAGTACCCCTCCCACGAGCAGTACTTC.

This clonotype was counted many times. The rearrangement links TRBV7-8 to TRBJ2-4; tentatively, D is TRBD1 or TRBD2 (5 bases each). CDR3 length: 15 residues. CDR1 and CDR2 from the germline V gene are SGHVS and FQNEAQ. Trimming took off 2 bases at V and 2 bases at J, with 10 bases between the two ends. Written as DNA, the CDR3 is TGTGCCAGCAGCTTACGTGGGGGACCCAAAAACATTCAGTACTTC. As protein: CASSLRGGPKNIQYF.

The CDR3, as DNA: TGTGCCAGCAGCCCGGGGGTTGTTGGCGAGCAGTACTTC. Translation gives CASSPGVVGEQYF. The rearrangement uses TRBV7-2 and TRBJ2-5; D possibly corresponds to TRBD2 (6 bases). The J call may be in error: the DNA end matches TRBJ2-7 better. The CDR3 runs 13 residues. Germline V lookup: CDR1 SGHTA, CDR2 FQGNSA.

This clonotype occurred once. The chain uses TRBV7-8 and TRBJ2-2, with D unclear. Per the germline V gene, CDR1 is SGHVS and CDR2 is FQNEAQ. The CDR3 runs 15 residues. V shed 1 base and J shed 1 base, with 7 bases lying between them. CDR3 nucleotide sequence: TGTGCCAGCAGCTTAGTGGTACAGAACACCGGGGAGCTGTTTTTT. It yields the protein CASSLVVQNTGELFF.